The 29 T cell receptor beta chains in this list originate from one sample, sequenced in a study of CD8+CD57+ T cells in acquired aplastic anemia. It was genomic DNA that served as the template for profiling TCR beta VDJ and CDR3. One entry per CDR3 protein results from TCRdb running MiXCR on the reads. Of about 270,000 distinct CDR3 sequences detected, approximately 55% appear once; the ten largest clones hold around 8%. Input material: sorted CD4+, CD8+, or CD8+CD57+ T cells (not recorded which) from PBMCs. The receptors shown here come from a human donor with severe aplastic anemia or a healthy control (not recorded which).

The J gene is TRBJ2-7, the V gene TRBV7-8, with D unclear. Trimming stripped 5 bases from V and 5 bases from J, with 16 bases between. The CDR3 is 14 residues long. From germline, CDR1 is SGHVS and CDR2 FQNEAQ. The CDR3 nucleotides read TGTGCCAGCAGCCCCCGGTCTTCCGCCAACGAGCAGTACTTC. Its protein is CASSPRSSANEQYF.

The chain recombines TRBV20-1 with TRBJ2-3, with TRBD2 matching over 7 bases. Per the germline V gene, CDR1 is DFQATT and CDR2 is SNEGSKA (reference sequence). This CDR3 comprises 14 residues. The J segment lost 1 base and the V segment lost 3 bases, leaving 4 bases of the junction unmatched. CDR3 nucleotides: TGCAGTGCTAGGTGGACTAGACGCACAGATACGCAGTATTTT. It is translated as CSARWTRRTDTQYF.

Comment on this clonotype: A clone one base away is much larger, so this may be a read error. V and J are TRBV15 and TRBJ1-2; 8 positions match TRBD1. V was clipped by 1 base and J by 6 bases; unmatched bases: 7. Germline loops: CDR1 LNHNV, CDR2 YYDKDF (reference sequence). The CDR3 is 15 amino acids. The CDR3 here is CATSRAGGASDGYTF. In DNA form, the CDR3 reads TGTGCCACCAGCAGAGCAGGGGGCGCGAGTGATGGCTACACCTTC.

On this clonotype: This sequence may be a read error, since a much larger clone differs from it by one base. The V and J genes are TRBV5-1 and TRBJ1-2; a weak D match, TRBD1 (6 bases). The CDR3 totals 13 residues. The germline V gene has CDR1 SGHRS and CDR2 YFSETQ. DNA for the CDR3: TGCGCCAGCAGCTTGGCTCAGGGGACTGGCTACGCCTTC. It is translated as CASSLAQGTGYAF.

This clonotype was seen repeatedly, ten times or more. This chain connects TRBV7-2 to TRBJ2-1, with 8 bases that match TRBD2. CDR1 is SGHTA, CDR2 FQGNSA, per germline. The length of the CDR3 is 15 residues. J was trimmed by 2 bases and V by 1 base; bases with no gene match: 1. The CDR3 DNA sequence: TGTGCCAGCAGCTTAGACGGGGGGGCCTACAATGAGCAGTTCTTC. The encoded protein is CASSLDGGAYNEQFF.

To note about this clonotype: It is likely a read error, because the conserved phenylalanine at the end of the CDR3 is missing. The rearrangement joins TRBV7-2 to TRBJ2-7; possibly TRBD2 for D (5 bases). The CDR3 runs 16 residues. V lost 1 base and J 2 bases, leaving 15 bases between the germline ends. Germline V gives CDR1 SGHTA, CDR2 FQGNSA. The CDR3 DNA follows: TGTGCCAGCAGCTTAGTGGGCCTACTGGGAGCCTACGAGCAGTACCTC. Translating gives CASSLVGLLGAYEQYL.

This rearrangement joins TRBV7-9 to TRBJ1-2, with D possibly TRBD1 on 5 matching bases. Trimming took off 7 bases at V and 6 bases at J, with 15 bases between the two ends. This CDR3 is built from 13 residues. Germline lookup yields CDR1 SEHNR and CDR2 FQNEAQ (reference sequence). In DNA, the CDR3 is TGTGCCAGCACATCCTCGGGGGGAGATGGCTACACCTTC. Translated, it gives CASTSSGGDGYTF.

The rearrangement uses TRBV2 and TRBJ1-1; no clear D. Germline CDR1 is SNHLY and CDR2 is FYNNEI. This CDR3 region has 15 residues. V lost 6 bases and J lost 1, with 15 bases in between. The CDR3 is CASSRLVTPNTEAFF. Here the CDR3 DNA reads TGTGCCAGCAGCCGCCTTGTGACACCGAACACTGAAGCTTTCTTT.

The chain is built from TRBV4-1 and TRBJ1-1, with D maybe TRBD1 (5 bases). This CDR3 is built from 17 residues. Germline values: CDR1 MGHRA, CDR2 YSYEKL. Trimming removed 1 base from V and 1 base from J, with 16 bases in between. In nucleotides, the CDR3 is TGCGCCAGCAGCCAAGGGCCTAGAACAGGTGGGAACACTGAAGCTTTCTTT. Amino acids: CASSQGPRTGGNTEAFF.

This clonotype was recorded once. No conserved phenylalanine or tryptophan is present at the end of the CDR3, so a read error is the likely explanation. This chain joins TRBV7-9 and TRBJ2-5, with D uncertain. The CDR3 is 14 amino acids. Trimming removed 6 bases at V and 1 base at J, with 12 bases between. Germline V gene data show CDR1 as SEHNR and CDR2 as FQNEAQ (reference sequence). DNA of the CDR3: TGTGCCAGCAGAGCAGTCGGCTCCCAAGAGACCCAGTACTCC. Encoded protein: CASRAVGSQETQYS.

The rearrangement uses TRBV25-1 and TRBJ1-4, with D perhaps matching TRBD1 (5 bases). Germline CDR1 and CDR2: MGHDK and SYGVNS. There are 19 residues in the CDR3. The germline V and J ends were trimmed by 2 bases and 2 bases, with 21 bases remaining between them. The CDR3 nucleotides read TGTGCCAGCAGTGAAGGCCCGCGGCAGGGCGCAGGTACTAATGAAAAACTGTTTTTT. This codes for CASSEGPRQGAGTNEKLFF.

The genes are TRBV6-2 or TRBV6-3 and TRBJ2-7; 10 bases match TRBD1. V was pared by 6 bases and J by 4 bases, with 6 bases of the junction left unmatched. There are 14 residues in the CDR3. Looked up from germline, CDR1 is MNHEY and CDR2 is SVGEGT. In DNA, the CDR3 is TGTGCCAGCAGACTCGACAGGGGGCTATACGAGCAGTACTTC. Translated, it gives CASRLDRGLYEQYF.

In regard to this clonotype: The germline gene is not matched at one end of the junction; a read error may be the cause. The chain recombines TRBV7-9 with TRBJ2-7, with unresolved D. Germline values: CDR1 SEHNR, CDR2 FQNEAQ (reference sequence). This CDR3 spans 14 amino acids. The CDR3, as DNA: TGTGCCACCAGCTTAATGTTAGTGATCCACGAGCAGTACTTC. Amino acid sequence: CATSLMLVIHEQYF.

The chain carries TRBV5-1 and TRBJ2-2; D tentatively reads TRBD1 or TRBD2 (5 bases each). Germline CDR1 reads SGHRS; CDR2 reads YFSETQ. The CDR3 is 16 amino acids. The germline V and J ends were trimmed by 3 bases and 1 base, with 13 bases remaining between them. In DNA form, the CDR3 reads TGCGCCAGCAGCTCACTAGGGACGGAGAACACCGGGGAGCTGTTTTTT. Amino acids: CASSSLGTENTGELFF.

This clonotype has only one observation. The chain couples TRBV9 to TRBJ1-4; D uncertain. The CDR3 is 15 amino acids. Germline lookup yields CDR1 SGDLS and CDR2 YYNGEE. Trimming pared 2 bases from V and 7 bases from J, leaving 15 bases between. Written as DNA, the CDR3 is TGTGCCAGCAGCGTCGCCGGACTACGGGGTGAAAAACTGTTTTTT. Translation: CASSVAGLRGEKLFF.

The chain is built from TRBV20-1 and TRBJ1-6; D call uncertain. Trimming removed 3 bases from V and 7 bases from J, with 13 bases in between. This CDR3 comprises 14 residues. Germline V gives CDR1 DFQATT, CDR2 SNEGSKA (reference sequence). CDR3 bases: TGCAGTGCTAGTATGTTGGCAGTCAATTCACCCCTCCACTTT. Translated: CSASMLAVNSPLHF.

The chain employs TRBV14 and TRBJ1-6; D gene unclear. V lost 1 base and J lost 7, with 14 bases in between. The CDR3 is 16 amino acids. Germline V gene data show CDR1 as SGHDN and CDR2 as FVKESK. The CDR3 loop reads CASSQVGRGGNSPLHF. The CDR3 region has the DNA TGTGCCAGCAGCCAAGTTGGTCGCGGAGGGAATTCACCCCTCCACTTT.

This clonotype was picked up many times. The chain uses TRBV20-1 and TRBJ1-1; D gene unclear. Per the germline V gene, CDR1 is DFQATT and CDR2 is SNEGSKA (reference sequence). The CDR3 length is 14 residues. The germline V and J ends were trimmed by 0 bases and 3 bases, with 11 bases remaining between them. The CDR3 loop is CSARDTSRDTEAFF. The CDR3 coding sequence is TGCAGTGCTAGAGATACCTCTCGGGACACTGAAGCTTTCTTT.

V usage is TRBV2 and J usage is TRBJ2-3; possibly TRBD1 for D (5 bases). The CDR3 runs to 13 residues. Germline CDR1 is SNHLY and CDR2 is FYNNEI. V was clipped by 4 bases and J by 3 bases, with 8 bases between them. CDR3 DNA sequence: TGTGCCAGCAGTGCAGGGTGGACAGATACGCAGTATTTT. It specifies CASSAGWTDTQYF.

The chain recombines TRBV7-3 with TRBJ2-1; the match to TRBD2 covers 10 bases. The CDR3 loop spans 14 amino acids. V trimming: 4 bases; J trimming: 8 bases; junction bases outside the gene matches: 5. Germline-derived CDR1 and CDR2 are SGHTA and FQGTGA. The CDR3 sequence: CASSSGLAVDEQFF. Written as DNA, the CDR3 is TGTGCCAGCAGCTCAGGACTAGCGGTGGATGAGCAGTTCTTC.

The CDR3 nucleotides read TGCAGTACCGGACAAGGGAACTATGGCTACACCTTC. As protein: CSTGQGNYGYTF. The chain combines TRBV20-1 with TRBJ1-2; possibly TRBD1 for D (5 bases). The V gene's germline CDR1 is DFQATT and CDR2 SNEGSKA (reference sequence). The V end was cut by 8 bases, the J end by 2 bases, with 12 bases between. The CDR3 runs 12 residues.

This clonotype was counted many times. V and J are TRBV5-8 and TRBJ2-5; 13 bases line up with TRBD2. This CDR3 contains 17 residues. The germline V gene has CDR1 SGHTS and CDR2 YDEGEE. V was pared by 4 bases and J by 7 bases, with 13 bases of the junction left unmatched. CDR3 DNA: TGTGCCAGCAGCCCTACTCTGACTAGCGGGAGGCCGGGGACCCAGTACTTC. Its translation: CASSPTLTSGRPGTQYF.

There are many counts of this clonotype. The J gene is TRBJ1-2, the V gene TRBV27; D gene uncertain. CDR3 length equals 15 residues. V dropped 5 bases and J dropped 8 bases, with 21 bases sitting between them. The germline gives CDR1 MNHEY, CDR2 SMNVEV (reference sequence). Written as DNA, the CDR3 is TGTGCCAGCAGTCCTATCGGCCCCACAATTCGAGGCTACACCTTC. Its protein is CASSPIGPTIRGYTF.

Points on this clonotype: The conserved phenylalanine or tryptophan normally closing the CDR3 is absent here, so this likely arose from a read error. The DNA is omitted, as the CDR3 cannot be located on it reliably, and the CDR3 follows TCRdb's listing. The rearrangement joins TRBV24-1 to TRBJ2-1. Counting both end residues, the CDR3 totals 10 amino acids. Germline assignment: CDR1 KGHDR and CDR2 SFDVKD. The CDR3 spells CATSDLRSTP.

The chain carries TRBV7-9 and TRBJ1-6; 9 bases are shared with TRBD1. Trimming cost V 5 bases and J 16 bases; bases outside gene matches: 9. The CDR3 extends over 13 amino acids. Looked up from germline, CDR1 is SEHNR and CDR2 is FQNEAQ (reference sequence). CDR3 sequence (DNA): TGTGCCAGCAGCCCCTCGACAGGGGGAAGGCTCCACTTT. It codes for CASSPSTGGRLHF. The full variable domain, its missing parts supplied by reference TRBV7-9 and TRBJ1-6, is DTGVSQNPRHKITKRGQNVTFRCDPISEHNRLYWYRQTLGQGPEFLTYFQNEAQLEKSRLLSDRFSAERPKGSFSTLEIQRTEQGDSAMYLCASSPSTGGRLHFGNGTRLTVT.

This clonotype was found a few times. The chain combines TRBV7-7 with TRBJ2-2; D ambiguous. Trimming stripped 3 bases from V and 6 bases from J, with 8 bases between. The CDR3 spans 13 residues. Germline loops: CDR1 SSHAT, CDR2 FNYEAQ (reference sequence). This CDR3 reads CASSFRVAGELFF. The CDR3 nucleotides read TGTGCCAGCAGCTTTCGAGTGGCCGGGGAGCTGTTTTTT. Combining the CDR3 with reference TRBV7-7 and TRBJ2-2 gives the whole variable domain GAGVSQSPRYKVTKRGQDVTLRCDPISSHATLYWYQQALGQGPEFLTYFNYEAQPDKSGLPSDRFSAERPEGSISTLTIQRTEQRDSAMYRCASSFRVAGELFFGEGSRLTVL.

This clonotype showed up many times. The chain has TRBV5-1 and TRBJ1-1, with 10 bases lining up with TRBD1. The ends lost 3 bases at V and 8 bases at J; junction bases unmatched: 4. Germline V gene data show CDR1 as SGHRS and CDR2 as YFSETQ. The CDR3 contains 13 residues. CDR3 protein: CASSWDRGSEAFF. In nucleotides, the CDR3 is TGCGCCAGCAGCTGGGACAGGGGTTCGGAAGCTTTCTTT.

This clonotype was seen a handful of times. This chain uses TRBV20-1 with TRBJ2-1; TRBD2 agrees at 11 bases. The germline CDR1 and CDR2 sequences are DFQATT and SNEGSKA (reference sequence). This CDR3 has 15 residues. Losses at the gene ends were 1 base for V and 7 bases for J; bases not matched to a gene: 6. The chain's CDR3 is CSARAWSSGRNEQFF. The CDR3 nucleotides read TGCAGTGCTAGAGCTTGGTCTAGCGGGAGGAATGAGCAGTTCTTC.

V usage is TRBV5-4 and J usage is TRBJ1-1; D is unresolved. V lost 1 base and J lost 10, with 11 bases in between. There are 12 residues in the CDR3. Germline V lookup: CDR1 SGHNT, CDR2 YYREEE (reference sequence). CDR3 sequence (DNA): TGTGCCAGCAGCTTGAAGGGCCTGGTAGCTTTCTTT. It is translated as CASSLKGLVAFF.